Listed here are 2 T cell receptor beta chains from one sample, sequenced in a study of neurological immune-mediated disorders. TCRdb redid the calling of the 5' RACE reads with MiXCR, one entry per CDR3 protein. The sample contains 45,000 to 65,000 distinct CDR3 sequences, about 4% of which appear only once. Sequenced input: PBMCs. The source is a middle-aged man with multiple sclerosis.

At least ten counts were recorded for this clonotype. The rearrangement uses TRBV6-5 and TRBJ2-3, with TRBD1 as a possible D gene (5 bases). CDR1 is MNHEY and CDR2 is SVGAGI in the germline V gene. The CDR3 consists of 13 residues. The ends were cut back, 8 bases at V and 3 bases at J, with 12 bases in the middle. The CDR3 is CASSRKGTDTQYF. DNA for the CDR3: TGTGCCAGCTCCAGAAAGGGGACAGATACGCAGTATTTT.

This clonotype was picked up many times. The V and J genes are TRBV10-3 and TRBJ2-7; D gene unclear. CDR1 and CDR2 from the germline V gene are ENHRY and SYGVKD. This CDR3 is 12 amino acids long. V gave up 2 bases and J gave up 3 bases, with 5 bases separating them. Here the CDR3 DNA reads TGTGCCATCAGTGAGGTCAGCTACGAGCAGTACTTC. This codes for CAISEVSYEQYF.